Presented here are 4 T cell receptor beta chains from one specimen sequenced in a study of CD8 T cells in ankylosing spondylitis. TCRdb re-called the 5' RACE reads with MiXCR, one entry per CDR3 protein. The data contain approximately 210,000 distinct CDR3 sequences, over 10% of them singletons. The specimen sequenced was blood, either unsorted or a sorted T cell fraction (not recorded which). The receptors shown here come from a male donor with ankylosing spondylitis or in good health (not recorded which).

The genes are TRBV4-1 and TRBJ1-4; 8 bases fit TRBD1. The V gene end was trimmed by 1 base and the J gene end by 3 bases; junction bases not matched to a gene: 7. In germline, CDR1 is MGHRA, CDR2 YSYEKL. The CDR3 has 17 residues. CDR3 sequence: CASSQGHRGSANEKLFF. Here the CDR3 DNA reads TGCGCCAGCAGCCAAGGCCACAGGGGGTCGGCTAATGAAAAACTGTTTTTT.

This clonotype was detected a few times. The chain uses TRBV7-8 and TRBJ1-1, with a weak D call TRBD1 (5 bases). The CDR3 sequence is 15 residues long. With 5 bases removed from V and 1 base from J, the gap between germline ends came to 14 bases. Germline V gene data show CDR1 as SGHVS and CDR2 as FQNEAQ. CDR3 coding DNA: TGTGCCAGCAGCGACCGGGAGGGGACGAACACTGAAGCTTTCTTT. It yields the protein CASSDREGTNTEAFF.

Only a few counts were recorded for this clonotype. The V and J genes are TRBV6-5 and TRBJ2-7; 7 nucleotides line up with TRBD1. This CDR3 is built from 15 residues. Trimming at V came to 4 bases and at J to 3 bases, leaving 9 bases not matched to a gene. Germline CDR1 reads MNHEY; CDR2 reads SVGAGI. The chain's CDR3 is CASSSPGQNLYEQYF. In DNA form, the CDR3 reads TGTGCCAGCAGTTCCCCGGGACAGAACCTCTACGAGCAGTACTTC.

Concerning this clonotype itself: Being one base from a much bigger clone, this may be a read error. Written as DNA, the CDR3 is TGTGCCAGCAGTTTTACAGGGGAAGAGACCCAGTACTTC. Translating it yields CASSFTGEETQYF. V is TRBV27 and J is TRBJ2-5; 7 positions match TRBD1. The CDR3 totals 13 residues. Germline V gene data show CDR1 as MNHEY and CDR2 as SMNVEV (reference sequence). J was trimmed by 3 bases and V by 3 bases; bases with no gene match: 1.